The T cell receptor beta chain under discussion was sequenced for a study of neurological immune-mediated disorders. A few counts support this clonotype. Being one base from a much bigger clone, this may be a read error. V lost 3 bases to trimming and J lost 5 bases, with 4 bases between them. Germline lookup yields CDR1 MGHDK and CDR2 SYGVNS. The CDR3 length is 11 residues. TCRdb re-analysed the 5' RACE reads in MiXCR, keeping a single row per CDR3 protein. Here the sample spans fewer than 40,000 distinct CDR3 sequences, around 13% being singletons. Stated time point: longitudinal time-point 2. Material for sequencing was PBMCs. The receptor was derived from a woman between 35 and 50 years old in good health. The chain carries TRBV25-1 and TRBJ1-2; D is undetermined. The CDR3 region is CASSDRYGYTF. The CDR3, as DNA: TGTGCCAGCAGTGACCGGTATGGCTACACCTTC.